Listed here are 28 T cell receptor beta chains from one sample, sequenced in a study of shared clonotypes between healthy human individuals. The naive CD8 subset, CD45RO-negative cells positively selected for CCR7, excluded terminally differentiated effector memory CD45RA+ cells. Data came from immunoSEQ multiplex PCR; TCRdb stores just in-frame clones and leaves some out. This sample has fewer than 1 million clones, with 96% found just once. The sample comprised naive CD8+ T cells sorted from blood. The receptors here all came from a young man in good health.

The chain employs TRBV21-1 and TRBJ2-5; TRBD2 is taken as the D call from the table, unchecked against the DNA. TRBV21-1 is reported as a pseudogene. The CDR3 is made up of 18 amino acids. In DNA, the CDR3 is TGTGCCAGCAGCAAAAGCTTGATTGCGGTTGAGCTACAAGAGACCCAGTACTTC. Protein product: CASSKSLIAVELQETQYF.

Worth noting for this clone: Other nucleotide sequences in the sample specify the same CDR3. This chain connects TRBV4-3 to TRBJ2-7; D may be TRBD2 (5 bases). CDR1 is LGHNA, CDR2 YSLEER, per germline. The CDR3 consists of 15 residues. Trimming took 0 bases from V and 1 from J, leaving 10 bases between them. The CDR3 protein is CASSQDAGGSYEQYF. DNA for the CDR3: TGCGCCAGCAGCCAAGACGCGGGCGGGTCCTACGAGCAGTACTTC.

A single count supports this clone. Compared with germline, one end of the junction differs, possibly owing to a read error. This rearrangement joins TRBV30 to TRBJ1-3; no definite D call. Germline V gives CDR1 GTSNPN, CDR2 SVGIG (reference sequence). The CDR3 covers 14 residues. CDR3 protein: CAWGVLGSGNTIYF. CDR3 sequence (DNA): TGTGCCTGGGGTGTTTTGGGGTCTGGAAACACCATATATTTT. Together with reference TRBV30 and TRBJ1-3, the CDR3 gives the full variable domain: SQTIHQWPATLVQPVGSPLSLECTVEGTSNPNLYWYRQAAGRGLQLLFYSVGIGQISSEVPQNLSASRPQDRQFILSSKKLLLSDSGFYLCAWGVLGSGNTIYFGEGSWLTVV.

The chain uses TRBV6-1 and TRBJ2-2; D not resolved. V was trimmed by 7 bases and J by 10 bases, leaving 10 bases between them. The CDR3 sequence is 11 residues long. Germline loops: CDR1 MNHNS, CDR2 SASEGT. This chain's CDR3 is CASKATEELFF. The CDR3, as DNA: TGTGCCAGCAAGGCAACAGAGGAGCTGTTTTTT.

This clone was counted a few times. The chain links TRBV10-2 to TRBJ2-7; D ambiguous. The CDR3 runs 13 residues. Per the germline V gene, CDR1 is WSHSY and CDR2 is SAAADI. V dropped 6 bases and J dropped 5 bases, with 14 bases sitting between them. CDR3 amino acids: CASRVSRLDEQYF. CDR3 in DNA: TGCGCCAGCAGGGTTAGCCGCCTCGACGAGCAGTACTTC.

In its sample, this clone was seen once. The chain combines TRBV5-8 with TRBJ2-1; tentatively, D is TRBD1 or TRBD2 (5 bases each). The CDR3 is made up of 16 amino acids. CDR1 SGHTS and CDR2 YDEGEE come from the germline V gene. Trimming shortened V by 0 bases and J by 0 bases, and 10 bases separated the two germline ends. In DNA, the CDR3 is TGTGCCAGCAGCTTGGCCGGGGCGAGCTCCTACAATGAGCAGTTCTTC. Translation: CASSLAGASSYNEQFF.

V usage is TRBV25-1 and J usage is TRBJ2-3; TRBD2 matches 13 bases. The V and J ends lost 1 base and 3 bases, in that order; junction bases with no gene match: 7. Germline CDR1 reads MGHDK; CDR2 reads SYGVNS. The CDR3 totals 18 residues. The CDR3 coding sequence is TGTGCCAGCAGTGAATCCCTAGGACTAGCGGGAGTAACAGATACGCAGTATTTT. This translates into CASSESLGLAGVTDTQYF.

The genes are TRBV11-3 and TRBJ2-7; 8 bases line up with TRBD2. This CDR3 is 13 amino acids long. CDR1 and CDR2 from the germline V gene are SGHNT and YENEEA. The V and J ends lost 5 bases and 4 bases, in that order; junction bases with no gene match: 4. The CDR3 is CASSRSGSYEQYF. The CDR3 bases are TGTGCCAGCAGCCGCAGCGGGAGTTACGAGCAGTACTTC.

The rearrangement uses TRBV4-3 and TRBJ2-2; D call uncertain. Trimming took off 0 bases at V and 1 base at J, with 9 bases between the two ends. The CDR3 runs 16 residues. Germline assignment: CDR1 LGHNA and CDR2 YSLEER. CDR3 in DNA: TGCGCCAGCAGCCAAGAATTCGGCAAGAACACCGGGGAGCTGTTTTTT. Encoded protein: CASSQEFGKNTGELFF.

The chain employs TRBV6-5 and TRBJ1-5; D is possibly TRBD1 (5 bases). There are 12 residues in the CDR3. Trimming pared 7 bases from V and 7 bases from J, leaving 11 bases between. Germline CDR1 MNHEY, CDR2 SVGAGI. The CDR3 coding sequence is TGTGCCAGCAACATGGGGGGGCAGCCCCAGCATTTT. This encodes CASNMGGQPQHF.

The chain joins TRBV6-5 to TRBJ2-1; 10 bases are a match to TRBD2. Trimming at V came to 0 bases and at J to 6 bases, leaving 2 bases not matched to a gene. The CDR3 is 15 amino acids. Germline CDR1 is MNHEY and CDR2 is SVGAGI. As DNA, the CDR3 is TGTGCCAGCAGTTACTCGCTAGCGGGAGCCAATGAGCAGTTCTTC. This sequence encodes CASSYSLAGANEQFF.

The chain employs TRBV2 and TRBJ2-3; D remains unclear. Looked up from germline, CDR1 is SNHLY and CDR2 is FYNNEI. The V gene lost 0 bases and the J gene lost 6 bases, with 7 bases spanning the gap. CDR3 size: 13 residues. CDR3 sequence: CASSEATSDTQYF. As DNA, the CDR3 is TGTGCCAGCAGTGAAGCGACCAGCGATACGCAGTATTTT.

The gene calls are TRBV6-1 and TRBJ1-5; D call uncertain. The CDR3 covers 14 residues. The germline gives CDR1 MNHNS, CDR2 SASEGT. V was shortened by 2 bases and J by 6 bases, with 11 bases between the two germline ends. Here the CDR3 DNA reads TGTGCCAGCAGTGAAAGGGTAGGGAGTCAGCCCCAGCATTTT. Its translation: CASSERVGSQPQHF.

The V and J genes are TRBV5-1 and TRBJ2-7; the match to TRBD1 covers 9 bases. This CDR3 region has 17 residues. The V gene's germline CDR1 is SGHRS and CDR2 YFSETQ. The trim removed 0 bases at V and 5 bases at J, leaving 12 bases unmatched. CDR3 sequence (DNA): TGCGCCAGCAGCTTGGGAACCAACACAGGGGGCAAACACGAGCAGTACTTC. Translated, it gives CASSLGTNTGGKHEQYF.

Here the CDR3 reads CASSWGQTILYEQYF. CDR3 bases: TGTGCCAGCAGTTGGGGACAGACAATACTCTACGAGCAGTACTTC. The J gene is TRBJ2-7, the V gene TRBV6-5, with 7 positions matching TRBD1. Germline V gene sequence: CDR1 MNHEY, CDR2 SVGAGI. V lost 4 bases, J lost 3 bases, and 9 bases stayed unmatched. The CDR3 contains 15 residues.

The chain recombines TRBV28 with TRBJ1-3, with D tentatively TRBD1 (5 bases). The CDR3 runs 14 residues. CDR1 is MDHEN, CDR2 SYDVKM, per germline. V gave up 6 bases and J gave up 2 bases, with 11 bases separating them. The CDR3 nucleotides read TGTGCCAGCAGCCCCGGGGACGCTGGAAACACCATATATTTT. Translating it yields CASSPGDAGNTIYF.

This sequence joins TRBV7-9 and TRBJ2-2; D unresolved. Trimming took off 9 bases at V and 7 bases at J, with 15 bases between the two ends. The CDR3 contains 13 residues. Looked up from germline, CDR1 is SEHNR and CDR2 is FQNEAQ (reference sequence). CDR3 sequence: CASRVEFGGELFF. As DNA, the CDR3 is TGTGCCAGTCGTGTGGAGTTTGGCGGGGAGCTGTTTTTT.

The genes are TRBV14 and TRBJ1-1, with TRBD1 as a possible D gene (6 bases). The germline V gene encodes CDR1 SGHDN and CDR2 FVKESK. CDR3 size: 13 residues. The ends were cut back, 4 bases at V and 4 bases at J, with 10 bases in the middle. CDR3 DNA: TGTGCCAGCAGCCCCTACAGGGCCACTGAAGCTTTCTTT. Translated: CASSPYRATEAFF.

In DNA, the CDR3 is TGTGCCAGCGGGACTAGCGGGAGGGACAATGAGCAGTTCTTC. Translating it yields CASGTSGRDNEQFF. The chain links TRBV27 to TRBJ2-1; 16 positions match TRBD2. With V trimmed by 8 bases and J by 5 bases, 0 bases remained unmatched. The CDR3 consists of 14 residues. The germline V gene has CDR1 MNHEY and CDR2 SMNVEV (reference sequence).

DNA for the CDR3: TGTGCCAGCAGCTTATCGGCTAGCGGCTACAATGAGCAGTTCTTC. Its translation: CASSLSASGYNEQFF. This chain uses TRBV7-8 with TRBJ2-1; TRBD2 agrees at 7 bases. CDR3 length: 15 residues. V dropped 2 bases and J dropped 3; count of bases not matched to a gene: 4. The germline gives CDR1 SGHVS, CDR2 FQNEAQ.

V gene TRBV4-3 combines with J gene TRBJ2-7; 9 bases are a match to TRBD2. V lost 0 bases and J lost 5; bases outside the gene matches: 8. Germline loops: CDR1 LGHNA, CDR2 YSLEER. This CDR3 has 16 amino acids. CDR3 sequence (DNA): TGCGCCAGCAGCCAAGATAACGCGGGAGGGCCCCACGAGCAGTACTTC. Its protein product is CASSQDNAGGPHEQYF.

This chain connects TRBV19 to TRBJ2-7, with 12 positions matching TRBD2. Germline assignment: CDR1 LNHDA and CDR2 SQIVND (reference sequence). V shed 6 bases, J shed 3 bases, and the junction held 6 bases outside the gene matches. The CDR3 has 15 residues. CDR3 region: CASRTTSGSGYEQYF. The CDR3, as DNA: TGTGCCAGTAGGACGACTAGCGGGAGCGGCTACGAGCAGTACTTC.

J is TRBJ1-1 and V is TRBV13, with D tentatively TRBD1 (5 bases). V was trimmed by 0 bases and J by 2 bases, leaving 7 bases between them. Per germline, CDR1 PRHDT and CDR2 FYEKMQ (reference sequence). The CDR3 contains 14 residues. This CDR3 reads CASSLGTENTEAFF. The DNA for the CDR3 is TGTGCCAGCAGCTTAGGGACAGAAAACACTGAAGCTTTCTTT.

The V gene is TRBV27, the J gene TRBJ2-2; D is possibly TRBD1 (6 bases). This CDR3 contains 14 residues. From germline, CDR1 is MNHEY and CDR2 SMNVEV (reference sequence). With 4 bases removed from V and 4 bases from J, the gap between germline ends came to 10 bases. CDR3 sequence (DNA): TGTGCCAGCAGTTACCCAGGGGTCACCGGGGAGCTGTTTTTT. Protein sequence: CASSYPGVTGELFF.

CDR3 sequence reads: CSVAVQGSNTGELFF. DNA of the CDR3: TGCAGCGTTGCAGTGCAGGGTTCGAACACCGGGGAGCTGTTTTTT. The chain combines TRBV29-1 with TRBJ2-2; the D gene is possibly TRBD1 (5 bases). The V and J ends lost 4 bases and 0 bases respectively, with 12 bases between them. The CDR3 sequence is 15 residues long. Per the germline V gene, CDR1 is SQVTM and CDR2 is ANQGSEA.

A note on this clone: One end of the junction fails to match germline, which may point to a read error. As DNA, the CDR3 is TGTGCCAGTAGTATAGCCCGGACAGGGGCCCTGAATGGAAAACTGTTTTTT. It encodes CASSIARTGALNGKLFF. V and J are TRBV19 and TRBJ1-4; TRBD1 matches 9 bases. CDR1 LNHDA and CDR2 SQIVND come from the germline V gene (reference sequence). CDR3 size: 17 residues.

This clone was seen once. V is TRBV6-1 and J is TRBJ2-1; no definite D call. The CDR3 extends over 14 amino acids. V was clipped by 2 bases and J by 0 bases, with 5 bases between them. Germline-derived CDR1 and CDR2 are MNHNS and SASEGT. The CDR3 DNA is TGTGCCAGCAGTGAAATAAGCTCCTACAATGAGCAGTTCTTC. This codes for CASSEISSYNEQFF.

The chain uses TRBV10-3 and TRBJ2-7, with TRBD2 matching 11 bases. V lost 6 bases to trimming and J lost 7 bases; unmatched junction nucleotides: 8. CDR1 and CDR2 from the germline V gene are ENHRY and SYGVKD. CDR3 length: 14 residues. This chain's CDR3 is CAISLLAGENEQYF. As DNA, the CDR3 is TGTGCCATCAGCCTACTAGCGGGAGAAAATGAGCAGTACTTC.